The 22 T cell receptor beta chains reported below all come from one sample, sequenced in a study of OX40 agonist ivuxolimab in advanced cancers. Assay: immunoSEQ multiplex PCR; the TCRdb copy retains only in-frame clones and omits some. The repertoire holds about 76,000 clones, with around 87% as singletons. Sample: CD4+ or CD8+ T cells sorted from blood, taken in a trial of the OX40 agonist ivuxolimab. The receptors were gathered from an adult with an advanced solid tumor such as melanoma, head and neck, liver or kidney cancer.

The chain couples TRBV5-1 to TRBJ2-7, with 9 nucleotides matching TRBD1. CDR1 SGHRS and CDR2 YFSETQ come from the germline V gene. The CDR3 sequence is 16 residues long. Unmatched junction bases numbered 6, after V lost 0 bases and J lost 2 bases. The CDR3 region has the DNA TGCGCCAGCAGCTTGGCATCGGGACAGGGCGCCTACGAGCAGTACTTC. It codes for CASSLASGQGAYEQYF.

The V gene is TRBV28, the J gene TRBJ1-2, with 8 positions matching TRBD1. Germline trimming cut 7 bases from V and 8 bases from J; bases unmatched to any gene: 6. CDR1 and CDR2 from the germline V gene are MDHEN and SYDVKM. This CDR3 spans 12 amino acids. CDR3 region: CASTQQGGGYTF. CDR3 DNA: TGTGCCAGCACCCAACAGGGGGGAGGCTACACCTTC.

CDR3 amino acids: CASSRRSGTNEKLFF. The CDR3 DNA reads as TGTGCCAGCAGCCGTAGGAGTGGGACGAATGAAAAACTGTTTTTT. V gene TRBV9 combines with J gene TRBJ1-4; D possibly corresponds to TRBD1 (5 bases). The CDR3 spans 15 residues. Germline CDR1 is SGDLS and CDR2 is YYNGEE. V lost 4 bases and J lost 5, with 15 bases in between.

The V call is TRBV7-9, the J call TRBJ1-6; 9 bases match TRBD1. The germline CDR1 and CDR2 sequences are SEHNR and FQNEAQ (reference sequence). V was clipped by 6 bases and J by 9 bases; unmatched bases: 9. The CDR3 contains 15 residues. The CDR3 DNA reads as TGTGCCAGCAGTTGGGACAGGGCCACGGGTTCACCCCTCCACTTT. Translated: CASSWDRATGSPLHF.

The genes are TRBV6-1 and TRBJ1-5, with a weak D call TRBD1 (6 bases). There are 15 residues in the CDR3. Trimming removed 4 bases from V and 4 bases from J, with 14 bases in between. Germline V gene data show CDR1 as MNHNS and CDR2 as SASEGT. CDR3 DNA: TGTGCCAGCAGTGTCCCAACAGGGCGGAATCAGCCCCAGCATTTT. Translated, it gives CASSVPTGRNQPQHF.

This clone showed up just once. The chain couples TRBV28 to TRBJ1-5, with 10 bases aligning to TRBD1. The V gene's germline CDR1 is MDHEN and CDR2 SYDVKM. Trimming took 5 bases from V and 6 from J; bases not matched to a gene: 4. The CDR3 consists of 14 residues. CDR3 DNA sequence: TGTGCCAGCAGTCCGGGACAGGGGTTTCAGCCCCAGCATTTT. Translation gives CASSPGQGFQPQHF.

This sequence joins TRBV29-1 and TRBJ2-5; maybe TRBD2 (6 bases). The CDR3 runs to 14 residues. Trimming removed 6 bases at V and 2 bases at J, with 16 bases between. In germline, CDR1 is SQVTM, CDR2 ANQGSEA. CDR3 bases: TGCAGCGTGGGAGCGGGTTCGTTGCAAGAGACCCAGTACTTC. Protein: CSVGAGSLQETQYF.

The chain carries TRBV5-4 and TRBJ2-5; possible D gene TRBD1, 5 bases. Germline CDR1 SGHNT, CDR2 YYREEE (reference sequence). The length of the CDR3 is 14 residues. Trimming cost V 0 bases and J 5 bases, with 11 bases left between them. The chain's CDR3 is CASSLAQERETQYF. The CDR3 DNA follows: TGTGCCAGCAGCTTGGCACAGGAGAGGGAGACCCAGTACTTC.

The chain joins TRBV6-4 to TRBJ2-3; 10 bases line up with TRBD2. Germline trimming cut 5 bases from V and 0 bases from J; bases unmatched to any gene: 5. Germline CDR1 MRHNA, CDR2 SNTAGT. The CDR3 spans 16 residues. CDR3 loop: CASSTLAGDSTDTQYF. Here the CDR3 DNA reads TGTGCCAGCAGTACTCTAGCGGGGGATAGCACAGATACGCAGTATTTT.

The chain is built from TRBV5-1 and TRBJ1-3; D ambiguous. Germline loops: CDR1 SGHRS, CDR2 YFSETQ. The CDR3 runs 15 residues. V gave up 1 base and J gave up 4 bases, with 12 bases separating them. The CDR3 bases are TGCGCCAGCAGCTTGATGTCCGGATCCGGAAACACCATATATTTT. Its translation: CASSLMSGSGNTIYF.

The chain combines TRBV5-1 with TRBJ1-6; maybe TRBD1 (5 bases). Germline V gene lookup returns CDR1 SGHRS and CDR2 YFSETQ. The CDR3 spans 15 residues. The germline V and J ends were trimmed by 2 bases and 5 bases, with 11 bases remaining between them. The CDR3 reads CASSFGHEDNSPLHF. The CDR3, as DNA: TGCGCCAGCAGCTTCGGACACGAAGATAATTCACCCCTCCACTTT.

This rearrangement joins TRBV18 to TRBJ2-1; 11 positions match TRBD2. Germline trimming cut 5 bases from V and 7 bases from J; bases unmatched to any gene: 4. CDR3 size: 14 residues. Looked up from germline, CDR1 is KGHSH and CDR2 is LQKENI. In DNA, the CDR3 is TGTGCCAGCTCAAGGTCTAGCGGGGGGAATGAGCAGTTCTTC. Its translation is CASSRSSGGNEQFF.

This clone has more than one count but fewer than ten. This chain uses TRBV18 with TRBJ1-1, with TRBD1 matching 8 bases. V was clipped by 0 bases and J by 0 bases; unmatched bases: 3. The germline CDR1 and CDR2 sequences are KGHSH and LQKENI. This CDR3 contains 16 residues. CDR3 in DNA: TGTGCCAGCTCACCACCTAGACAGGGGTTGAACACTGAAGCTTTCTTT. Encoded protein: CASSPPRQGLNTEAFF. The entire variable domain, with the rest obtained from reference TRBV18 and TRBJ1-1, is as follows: NAGVMQNPRHLVRRRGQEARLRCSPMKGHSHVYWYRQLPEEGLKFMVYLQKENIIDESGMPKERFSAEFPKEGPSILRIQQVVRGDSAAYFCASSPPRQGLNTEAFFGQGTRLTVV.

In DNA, the CDR3 is TGTGCCAGTAGTATGGACCCCCCGTTAGGGGCTTTCTTT. Protein: CASSMDPPLGAFF. V and J are TRBV19 and TRBJ1-1; the D is unclear. The ends were cut back, 3 bases at V and 11 bases at J, with 16 bases in the middle. The germline V gene has CDR1 LNHDA and CDR2 SQIVND (reference sequence). The CDR3 is 13 amino acids.

The CDR3 sequence is CASSVWDRDPGSPLHF. The CDR3 nucleotides are TGTGCCAGCAGCGTATGGGACCGGGACCCTGGTTCACCCCTCCACTTT. The genes are TRBV9 and TRBJ1-6, with a tentative D call TRBD1 (5 bases). The CDR3 has 16 residues. The germline V gene has CDR1 SGDLS and CDR2 YYNGEE. V gave up 1 base and J gave up 9 bases, with 17 bases separating them.

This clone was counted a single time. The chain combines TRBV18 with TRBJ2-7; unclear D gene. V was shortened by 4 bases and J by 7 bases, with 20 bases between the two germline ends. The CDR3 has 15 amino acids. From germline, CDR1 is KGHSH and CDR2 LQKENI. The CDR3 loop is CASSLKGQGLGEQYV. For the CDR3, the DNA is TGTGCCAGCTCACTCAAGGGCCAAGGGTTAGGGGAGCAGTACGTC.

The CDR3 DNA sequence: TGCGCCAGCAGCTCCCGACAGGGCGGTAATGAAAAACTGTTTTTT. It translates to CASSSRQGGNEKLFF. The V call is TRBV5-1, the J call TRBJ1-4; 7 bases are shared with TRBD1. Germline V gene data show CDR1 as SGHRS and CDR2 as YFSETQ. The CDR3 sequence is 15 residues long. V was pared by 3 bases and J by 4 bases, with 6 bases of the junction left unmatched.

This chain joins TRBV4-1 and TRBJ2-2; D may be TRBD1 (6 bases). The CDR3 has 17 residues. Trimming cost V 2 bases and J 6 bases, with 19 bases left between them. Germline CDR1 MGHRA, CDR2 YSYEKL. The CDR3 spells CASSQPRQGRSAGELFF. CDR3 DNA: TGCGCCAGCAGCCAACCCAGGCAGGGGCGCAGCGCCGGGGAGCTGTTTTTT.

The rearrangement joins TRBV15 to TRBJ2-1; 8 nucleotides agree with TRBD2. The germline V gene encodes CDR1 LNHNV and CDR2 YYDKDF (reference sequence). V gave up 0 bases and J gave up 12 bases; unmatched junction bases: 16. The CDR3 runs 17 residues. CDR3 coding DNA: TGTGCCACCAGCAGAGATTGGAAAAGCGGGGGCCGATCCGTGCAGTTCTTC. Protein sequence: CATSRDWKSGGRSVQFF.

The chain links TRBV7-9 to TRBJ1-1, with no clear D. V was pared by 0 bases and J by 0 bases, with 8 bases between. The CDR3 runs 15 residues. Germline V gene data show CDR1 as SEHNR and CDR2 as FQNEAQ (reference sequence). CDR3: CASSLAGGLNTEAFF. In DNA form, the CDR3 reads TGTGCCAGCAGCTTAGCGGGAGGTTTGAACACTGAAGCTTTCTTT.

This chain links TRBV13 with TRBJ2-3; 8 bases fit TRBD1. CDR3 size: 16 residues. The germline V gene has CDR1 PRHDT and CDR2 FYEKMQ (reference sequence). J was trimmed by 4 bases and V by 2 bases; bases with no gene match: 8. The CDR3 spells CASSLSNRGFSDTQYF. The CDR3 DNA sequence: TGTGCCAGCAGCTTATCAAACAGGGGGTTTTCAGATACGCAGTATTTT.

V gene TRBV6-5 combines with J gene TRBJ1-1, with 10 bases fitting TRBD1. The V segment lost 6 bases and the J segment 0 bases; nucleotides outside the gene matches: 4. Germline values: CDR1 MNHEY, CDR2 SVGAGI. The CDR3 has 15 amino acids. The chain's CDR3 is CASSGTGVLNTEAFF. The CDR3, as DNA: TGTGCCAGCAGCGGGACAGGGGTTTTGAACACTGAAGCTTTCTTT.